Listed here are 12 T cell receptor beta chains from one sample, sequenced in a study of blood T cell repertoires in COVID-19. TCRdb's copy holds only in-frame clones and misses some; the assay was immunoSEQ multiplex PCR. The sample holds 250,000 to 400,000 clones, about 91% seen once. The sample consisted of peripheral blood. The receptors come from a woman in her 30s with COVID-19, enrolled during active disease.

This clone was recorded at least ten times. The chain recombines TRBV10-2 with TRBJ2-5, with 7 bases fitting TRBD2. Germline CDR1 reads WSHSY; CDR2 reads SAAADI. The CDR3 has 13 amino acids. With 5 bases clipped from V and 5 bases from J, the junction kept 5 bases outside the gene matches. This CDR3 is CASSPTSRETQYF. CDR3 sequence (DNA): TGCGCCAGCAGTCCGACTAGCCGGGAGACCCAGTACTTC.

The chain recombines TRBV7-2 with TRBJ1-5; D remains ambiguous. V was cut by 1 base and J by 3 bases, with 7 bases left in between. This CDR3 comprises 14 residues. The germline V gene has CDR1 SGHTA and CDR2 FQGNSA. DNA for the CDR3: TGTGCCAGCAGCTTAGGTCAGTACAATCAGCCCCAGCATTTT. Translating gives CASSLGQYNQPQHF.

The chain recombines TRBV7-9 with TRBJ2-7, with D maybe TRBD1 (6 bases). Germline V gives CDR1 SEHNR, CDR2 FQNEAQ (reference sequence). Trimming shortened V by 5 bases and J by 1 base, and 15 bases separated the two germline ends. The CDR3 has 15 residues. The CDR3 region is CASSPRDIPSYEQYF. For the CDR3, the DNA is TGTGCCAGCAGCCCACGGGACATCCCTTCCTACGAGCAGTACTTC. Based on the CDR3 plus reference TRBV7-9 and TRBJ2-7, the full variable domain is DTGVSQNPRHKITKRGQNVTFRCDPISEHNRLYWYRQTLGQGPEFLTYFQNEAQLEKSRLLSDRFSAERPKGSFSTLEIQRTEQGDSAMYLCASSPRDIPSYEQYFGPGTRLTVT.

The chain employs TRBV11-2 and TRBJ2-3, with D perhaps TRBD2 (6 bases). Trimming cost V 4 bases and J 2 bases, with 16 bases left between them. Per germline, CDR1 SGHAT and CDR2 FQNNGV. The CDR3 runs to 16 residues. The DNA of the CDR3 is TGTGCCAGCAGCTCCAGGAGGGCGGGGCACACAGATACGCAGTATTTT. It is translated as CASSSRRAGHTDTQYF.

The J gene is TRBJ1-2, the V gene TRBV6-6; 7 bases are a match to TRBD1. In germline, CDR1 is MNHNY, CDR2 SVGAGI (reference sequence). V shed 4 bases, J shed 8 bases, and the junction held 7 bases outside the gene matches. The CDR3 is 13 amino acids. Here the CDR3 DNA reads TGTGCCAGCAGTTCGACGACAGGGTCCGGCTACACCTTC. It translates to CASSSTTGSGYTF.

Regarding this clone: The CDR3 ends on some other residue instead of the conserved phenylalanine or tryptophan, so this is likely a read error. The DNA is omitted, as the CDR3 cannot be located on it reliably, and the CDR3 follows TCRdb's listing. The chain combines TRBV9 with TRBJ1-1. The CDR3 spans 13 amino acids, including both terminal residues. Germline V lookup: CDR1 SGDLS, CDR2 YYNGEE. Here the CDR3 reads CASSVATDTDFRL.

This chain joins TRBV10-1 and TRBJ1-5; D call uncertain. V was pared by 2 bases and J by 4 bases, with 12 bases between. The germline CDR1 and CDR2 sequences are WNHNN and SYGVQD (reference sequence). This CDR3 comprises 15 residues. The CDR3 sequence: CASSETSILNQPQHF. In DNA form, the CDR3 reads TGCGCCAGCAGTGAGACATCGATATTGAATCAGCCCCAGCATTTT.

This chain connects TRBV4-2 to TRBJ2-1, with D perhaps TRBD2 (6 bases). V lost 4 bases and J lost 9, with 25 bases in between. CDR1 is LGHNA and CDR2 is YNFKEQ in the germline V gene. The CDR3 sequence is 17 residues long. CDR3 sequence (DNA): TGTGCCAGCAGCCCCGCGGAATTGGGACTGGGGAGCGGTGAGCAGTTCTTC. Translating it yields CASSPAELGLGSGEQFF.

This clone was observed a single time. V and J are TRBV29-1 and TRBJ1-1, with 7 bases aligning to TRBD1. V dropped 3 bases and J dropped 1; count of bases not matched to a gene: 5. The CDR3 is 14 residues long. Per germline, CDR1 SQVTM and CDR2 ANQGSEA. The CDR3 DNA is TGCAGCGTTGATGTAGGGGGCAAGAACACTGAAGCTTTCTTT. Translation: CSVDVGGKNTEAFF.

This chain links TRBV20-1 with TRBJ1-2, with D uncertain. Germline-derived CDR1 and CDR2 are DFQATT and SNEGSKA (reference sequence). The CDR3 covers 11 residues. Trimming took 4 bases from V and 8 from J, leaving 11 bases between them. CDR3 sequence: CSATGSEGYTF. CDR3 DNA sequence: TGCAGTGCTACCGGGTCGGAAGGCTACACCTTC.

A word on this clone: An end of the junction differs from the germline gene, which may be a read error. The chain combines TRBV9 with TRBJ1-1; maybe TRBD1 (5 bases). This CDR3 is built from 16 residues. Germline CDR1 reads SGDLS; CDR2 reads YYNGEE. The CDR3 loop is CASSVGPFAGNAEAFF. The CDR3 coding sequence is TGTGCCAGCAGCGTAGGCCCCTTCGCAGGGAACGCTGAAGCTTTCTTT.

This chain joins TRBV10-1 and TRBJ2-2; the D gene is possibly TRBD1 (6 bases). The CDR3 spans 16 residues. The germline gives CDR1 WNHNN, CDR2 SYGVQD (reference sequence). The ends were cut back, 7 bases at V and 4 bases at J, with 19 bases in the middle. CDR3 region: CASMISNRVGTGELFF. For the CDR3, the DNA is TGCGCCAGCATGATTAGTAACAGGGTGGGCACCGGGGAGCTGTTTTTT.